The entry below describes one TCR beta chain. Its antigen remains unidentified. The PCR used 60 Vbeta and 13 Jbeta primers. The assay was immunoSEQ multiplex PCR, and TCRdb's table has in-frame clones only and misses some. The repertoire holds about 120,000 clones, around three quarters seen once, with around 3% in the top ten. Trimming removed 6 bases from V and 0 bases from J; junction bases left unmatched: 4. The CDR3 has 16 amino acids. Germline values: CDR1 SNHLY, CDR2 FYNNEI. This record comes from a study of cytomegalovirus exposure and HLA in healthy donors. The study, taken as a whole, reports: Most TCR sequences were uncommon, yet certain public TCRs appeared in many donors.

The sequencing sample was made of PBMCs. This clonotype originated in a woman between 40 and 55 years old in good health and CMV-seropositive. The rearrangement uses TRBV2 and TRBJ2-1; the match to TRBD2 covers 11 bases. The DNA for the CDR3 is TGTGCCAGCAGGCCCCTAGCGGGGGGCTCCTACAATGAGCAGTTCTTC. The encoded protein is CASRPLAGGSYNEQFF.